A single T cell receptor (beta chain) is shown here with its context. The antigen is undetermined. This sample is part of a study of vaccination effects on CD4 cells after COVID-19. This table comes from immunoSEQ multiplex PCR, and its TCRdb copy is limited to in-frame clones, with some not included. The sample has about 28,000 clones; over 70% are singletons. Sequencing followed a ViraFEST assay step that expanded antigen-specific CD4+ T cells with viral peptide pools. Culturing for approximately 10 days preceded CD4+ T cell isolation. Prior SARS-CoV-2 infection was absent in the vaccine recipients, as shown by negative nucleocapsid antibodies. General study results and limits: Clones arising from infection and from vaccination showed marked clonal contraction late after vaccination. Cross-reactivity with common cold coronaviruses was shown by only 1 of 255 vaccine-induced clones in healthy vaccinees.

This sequence originates from a human donor who received a COVID-19 vaccine. Sequenced material: CD4+ T cells from PBMCs cultured with SARS-CoV-2 spike peptides, taken before COVID-19 vaccination.

CDR3 amino acids: CASSLDHEQYF. The CDR3 bases are TGTGCCAGCAGCTTGGACCACGAGCAGTACTTC. The chain recombines TRBV7-2 with TRBJ2-7; D remains ambiguous. V lost 3 bases and J lost 5, with 5 bases in between. CDR3 length: 11 residues. From germline, CDR1 is SGHTA and CDR2 FQGNSA.